Listed below are T cell receptor beta chains from one sample, sequenced in a study of T cells in Graves' hyperthyroidism and ophthalmopathy. TCRdb processed the multiplex PCR reads anew with MiXCR; each CDR3 protein has one entry. The table shows about 380,000 distinct CDR3 sequences, with about 18% occurring only once. The sample taken for sequencing was blood. Receptors were obtained from a man between 18 and 29 years old with Graves' ophthalmopathy. CDR3s include the opening cysteine and the closing phenylalanine or tryptophan. The D gene is left open where the match is weak. Some rows have no size entry. The others give once, few or many, or a class for an expanded clone.

clone_size d_call j_call v_call cdr3_nt cdr3_aa
many . TRBJ2-1 TRBV6-5 TGTGCCAGCAGTTACTCGGGCAATGGGGCTTTTATGGGGGAGCAGTTCTTC CASSYSGNGAFMGEQFF
many TRBD2 TRBJ2-3 TRBV7-2 TGTGCCAGCAGCTTCCTCCCGGGACTAGAGCCAGATACGCAGTATTTT CASSFLPGLEPDTQYF
many . TRBJ2-3 TRBV5-1 TGCGCCAGCAGCAGGGACCGAGATACGCAGTATTTT CASSRDRDTQYF
few . TRBJ2-5 TRBV6-6 TGTGCCAGCAGTTACTCACCAACCAGGGGACCCCAAAAAGAGACCCAGTACTTC CASSYSPTRGPQKETQYF
few TRBD1 TRBJ1-6 TRBV9 TGTGCCAGCAGCGATCATGGGACAGGGGGTGCGGGTTCACCCCTCCACTTT CASSDHGTGGAGSPLHF
many TRBD1 TRBJ2-1 TRBV11-3 TGTGCCAGCAGCCAGTACAGGGGTAGCGATGAGCAGTTCTTC CASSQYRGSDEQFF
many . TRBJ1-5 TRBV2 TGTGCCAGCAGTGTAAGGGAGTATCAGCCCCAGCATTTT CASSVREYQPQHF
many . TRBJ1-5 TRBV24-1 TGTGCCACCAGTGATTTCCTCCTAAGGGGCAATCAGCCCCAGCATTTT CATSDFLLRGNQPQHF
many . TRBJ1-1 TRBV5-1 TGCGCCAGCAGCTTGGGCGGACACTCCGCTGAAGCTTTCTTT CASSLGGHSAEAFF
medium-sized TRBD2 TRBJ2-7 TRBV12-3/TRBV12-4 TGTGCCAGCAGCGATGGAGCGGGGACCTACGAGCAGTACTTC CASSDGAGTYEQYF
many . TRBJ1-4 TRBV2 TGTGCCAGCAGGCGGGTGAATGAAAAACTGTTTTTT CASRRVNEKLFF
many TRBD2 TRBJ2-1 TRBV7-6 TGTGCCAGCAGCCCTGAAGCGGGGCGCTCCTACAATGAGCAGTTCTTC CASSPEAGRSYNEQFF
many . TRBJ1-3 TRBV12-3/TRBV12-4 TGTGCCAGCAGTCATGCCACCGCCTCTGGAAACACCATATATTTT CASSHATASGNTIYF
. . TRBJ2-2 TRBV11-3 TGTGCCAGCAGCTTCCGGGTTCGTAACACCGGGGAGCTGTTTTTT CASSFRVRNTGELFF